This TCR beta chain was retrieved from a study of CD8 T cells in ankylosing spondylitis. Study outcomes and limitations: Characteristic of ankylosing spondylitis blood, it appeared, was a TCR beta motif comprising eight highly homologous variants.

By quantitative 5'-RACE with molecular barcodes, the TCR beta libraries were made. From the 5' RACE reads, TCRdb called clonotypes with MiXCR, one entry per CDR3 protein. The table includes 700,000 to 1,000,000 distinct CDR3 sequences, about an eighth detected once. CDR1 is MDHEN, CDR2 SYDVKM, per germline. V lost 3 bases to trimming and J lost 2 bases; unmatched junction nucleotides: 8. This CDR3 comprises 16 residues. About this clonotype: The antigen is not known.

The sequenced sample was blood, either unsorted or a sorted T cell fraction (not recorded which). The chain links TRBV28 to TRBJ2-7; 9 bases are shared with TRBD1. This TCR was recovered from a male donor with ankylosing spondylitis. The CDR3 sequence: CASSLQSGTGPYEQYF. CDR3 DNA: TGTGCCAGCAGTTTGCAATCCGGGACAGGGCCCTACGAGCAGTACTTC.